What follows describes a single T cell receptor beta chain. The antigen remains undetermined. V was pared by 5 bases and J by 0 bases, with 4 bases of the junction left unmatched. This CDR3 has 15 amino acids. CDR1 SNHLY and CDR2 FYNNEI come from the germline V gene. The sample belongs to a study of cytomegalovirus exposure and HLA in healthy donors. General study results and limits: Per a prior analysis, the majority of TCR beta V segments were productive roughly 87% or roughly 30% of the time. Most subjects had HLA-A and HLA-B alleles reportedly predicted accurately by TCR beta sequences.

13 Jbeta primers and 60 Vbeta primers were used for the PCR. Profiling relied on immunoSEQ multiplex PCR, and the TCRdb table lists in-frame clones only, not all of them. The sample gives some 190,000 clones, around 86% of which show up once; 1.3% is in the top ten. The sample was PBMCs. The chain couples TRBV2 to TRBJ1-5, with TRBD1 matching 7 bases. The TCR originated in a man in his thirties or forties in good health and CMV-seronegative. The CDR3 DNA reads as TGTGCCAGCAGTCGGGACAGCCATAGCAATCAGCCCCAGCATTTT. It encodes CASSRDSHSNQPQHF. The full variable domain, rest sourced from reference TRBV2 and TRBJ1-5, is EPEVTQTPSHQVTQMGQEVILRCVPISNHLYFYWYRQILGQKVEFLVSFYNNEISEKSEIFDDQFSVERPDGSNFTLKIRSTKLEDSAMYFCASSRDSHSNQPQHFGDGTRLSIL.